The source of this T cell receptor beta chain is a study of blood T cell repertoires in COVID-19. Trimming removed 3 bases from V and 10 bases from J; junction bases left unmatched: 11. The length of the CDR3 is 16 residues. Germline CDR1 is SGHKS and CDR2 is YYEKEE (reference sequence). Sequenced by immunoSEQ multiplex PCR; TCRdb stores in-frame clones only, minus some. This sample yields some 350,000 clones, of which 90% are seen a single time; 6.5% belongs to the top ten. The specimen sequenced was peripheral blood. This sequence originates from a man aged 18 to 29 with active or convalescent COVID-19. V usage is TRBV5-5 and J usage is TRBJ1-6; TRBD1 matches at 9 bases. In nucleotides, the CDR3 is TGTGCCAGCAGCTACCGCGGTAACAGGGGGCTCTCACCCCTCCACTTT. Encoded protein: CASSYRGNRGLSPLHF.